These T cell receptor beta chains were read from a single sample in a study of cytomegalovirus exposure and HLA in healthy donors. The assay was immunoSEQ multiplex PCR, and TCRdb's table has in-frame clones only and misses some. The sample includes around 130,000 clones, 65% to 90% of them seen just once. The specimen sequenced was PBMCs. Receptors were obtained from a female donor in good health and CMV-seronegative. The CDR3 runs from the conserved cysteine through the conserved F or W. D genes are given only for firm matches. Not every row has a clone size; where given, it reads once, few, many or a size class.

V	J	size	D	CDR3	DNA
TRBV6-6	TRBJ2-4	NA	TRBD1	CASIAGQGAKNIQYF	TGTGCCAGCATTGCGGGACAGGGGGCGAAAAACATTCAGTACTTC
TRBV6-1	TRBJ2-7	NA	NA	CASSERDLAYEQYF	TGTGCCAGCAGTGAACGGGACTTAGCCTACGAGCAGTACTTC
TRBV5-4	TRBJ2-7	NA	NA	CASSLGQSSYEQYF	TGTGCCAGCAGCTTGGGACAGTCCTCCTACGAGCAGTACTTC
TRBV5-1	TRBJ2-6	NA	NA	CASSFGGVISGANVLTF	TGCGCCAGCAGCTTCGGAGGAGTGATCTCTGGGGCCAACGTCCTGACTTTC
TRBV4-1	TRBJ2-3	NA	TRBD1	CASSQETGGTDTQYF	TGCGCCAGCAGCCAAGAGACAGGGGGCACAGATACGCAGTATTTT
TRBV19	TRBJ1-1	NA	TRBD1	CASSMTGTEAFF	TGTGCCAGTAGTATGACAGGGACTGAAGCTTTCTTT
TRBV7-9	TRBJ1-2	NA	TRBD1	CASSKRRTGGAFTDGYTF	TGTGCCAGCAGTAAGAGACGGACAGGGGGCGCTTTTACGGATGGCTACACCTTC
TRBV28	TRBJ2-5	NA	TRBD2	CASSLLTGGRETQYF	TGTGCCAGCAGTTTATTGACGGGAGGGCGCGAGACCCAGTACTTC
TRBV6-1	TRBJ2-3	NA	TRBD1	CASRTGSTDTQYF	TGTGCCAGCCGGACAGGGAGCACAGATACGCAGTATTTT
TRBV28	TRBJ2-7	NA	TRBD2	CASSFGTSGSYEQYF	TGTGCCAGCAGCTTCGGGACTAGCGGGAGTTACGAGCAGTACTTC
TRBV29-1	TRBJ2-7	NA	TRBD2	CSATTSGRSDEQYF	TGCAGCGCTACGACTAGCGGGAGGTCGGACGAGCAGTACTTC
TRBV5-6	TRBJ2-1	NA	NA	CASSPYPLRVPSYNEQFF	TGTGCCAGCAGCCCTTACCCTCTCCGGGTGCCCTCCTACAATGAGCAGTTCTTC
TRBV6-1	TRBJ1-5	NA	NA	CASRGQGKQNQPQHF	TGTGCCAGCCGTGGGCAGGGTAAGCAAAATCAGCCCCAGCATTTT
TRBV4-2	TRBJ2-6	NA	NA	CASSQAGESGANVLTF	TGTGCCAGCAGCCAGGCAGGGGAGTCTGGGGCCAACGTCCTGACTTTC
TRBV10-3	TRBJ1-5	NA	NA	CAIMDSLNQPQHF	TGTGCCATCATGGACAGCCTTAATCAGCCCCAGCATTTT
TRBV2	TRBJ2-1	NA	TRBD1	CASSEGQGTYNEQFF	TGTGCCAGCAGTGAAGGACAGGGGACCTACAATGAGCAGTTCTTC
TRBV5-1	TRBJ2-1	few	TRBD2	CASSRGEGGPGEQFF	TGCGCCAGCAGCCGAGGGGAGGGAGGGCCGGGTGAGCAGTTCTTC
TRBV28	TRBJ2-2	NA	NA	CASSHRLDGELFF	TGTGCCAGCAGTCACAGGCTGGACGGGGAGCTGTTTTTT
TRBV28	TRBJ1-5	NA	NA	CASSLSGGQPQHF	TGTGCCAGCAGTCTCTCGGGAGGTCAGCCCCAGCATTTT
TRBV9	TRBJ2-7	NA	NA	CASSGYSSSYEQYF	TGTGCCAGCAGCGGCTACAGCAGCTCCTACGAGCAGTACTTC
TRBV28	TRBJ1-1	NA	TRBD1	CASRQGQGRTEAFF	TGTGCCAGCAGGCAAGGACAGGGGAGAACTGAAGCTTTCTTT
TRBV5-1	TRBJ2-7	NA	TRBD1	CASSLGSGGDEQYF	TGCGCCAGCAGCTTGGGGTCAGGGGGCGACGAGCAGTACTTC
TRBV28	TRBJ2-7	once	NA	CASSLRSYEQYF	TGTGCCAGCAGTTTGAGATCCTACGAGCAGTACTTC
TRBV5-4	TRBJ2-3	few	NA	CASSQETDTQYF	TGTGCCAGCAGCCAGGAAACAGATACGCAGTATTTT
TRBV6-1	TRBJ2-7	NA	NA	CASSEGGAYEQYF	TGTGCCAGCAGTGAAGGGGGGGCCTACGAGCAGTACTTC
TRBV6-5	TRBJ2-7	NA	TRBD1	CASSYSTGEAYEQYF	TGTGCCAGCAGTTACTCGACAGGGGAGGCCTACGAGCAGTACTTC
TRBV5-4	TRBJ2-1	few	TRBD1	CASSRPGQGYNEQFF	TGTGCCAGCAGCCGACCGGGACAGGGGTACAATGAGCAGTTCTTC
TRBV7-8	TRBJ2-3	NA	TRBD2	CASSARTSGSTDTQYF	TGTGCCAGCAGCGCCAGGACTAGCGGGAGCACAGATACGCAGTATTTT
TRBV15	TRBJ2-6	NA	NA	CATSGHGPGANVLTF	TGTGCCACCAGCGGACACGGGCCTGGGGCCAACGTCCTGACTTTC
TRBV5-5	TRBJ2-2	few	NA	CASSPGVTGELFF	TGTGCCAGCAGCCCGGGGGTTACCGGGGAGCTGTTTTTT
TRBV6-5	TRBJ1-1	NA	TRBD1	CASSSRTGEAFF	TGTGCCAGCAGTTCTAGGACAGGGGAAGCTTTCTTT
TRBV6-6	TRBJ1-2	NA	TRBD1	CASSSDRVGGYTF	TGTGCCAGCAGCTCGGACAGGGTGGGTGGCTACACCTTC
TRBV15	TRBJ2-3	once	NA	CATSRDWASTDTQYF	TGTGCCACCAGCAGAGATTGGGCATCAACAGATACGCAGTATTTT
TRBV5-5	TRBJ2-5	few	NA	CASSGGWASQETQYF	TGTGCCAGCAGCGGAGGGTGGGCCAGTCAAGAGACCCAGTACTTC
TRBV14	TRBJ2-2	NA	NA	CASSRFANTGELFF	TGTGCCAGCAGCCGTTTCGCGAACACCGGGGAGCTGTTTTTT
TRBV27	TRBJ2-2	few	NA	CASSFRVGELFF	TGTGCCAGCAGTTTCAGGGTTGGGGAGCTGTTTTTT
TRBV5-6	TRBJ2-3	NA	TRBD2	CASSSGTSGIVDTQYF	TGTGCCAGCAGCTCCGGGACTAGCGGGATAGTAGATACGCAGTATTTT
TRBV4-1	TRBJ1-2	few	NA	CASSQEGDTNYGYTF	TGCGCCAGCAGCCAAGAAGGTGACACTAACTATGGCTACACCTTC
TRBV11-2	TRBJ2-1	NA	TRBD2	CASSSRGSGGPSSYNEQFF	TGTGCCAGCAGCTCCCGGGGTAGCGGGGGCCCCAGCTCCTACAATGAGCAGTTCTTC
TRBV5-1	TRBJ2-1	NA	NA	CASSLVASTNEQFF	TGCGCCAGCAGCCTGGTGGCTAGTACCAATGAGCAGTTCTTC
TRBV29-1	TRBJ2-5	NA	TRBD2	CSVGVIAGGYETQYF	TGCAGCGTTGGGGTAATAGCGGGAGGGTATGAGACCCAGTACTTC
TRBV7-2	TRBJ2-6	NA	TRBD1	CASSLGTGGANVLTF	TGTGCCAGCAGCCTTGGGACAGGAGGGGCCAACGTCCTGACTTTC